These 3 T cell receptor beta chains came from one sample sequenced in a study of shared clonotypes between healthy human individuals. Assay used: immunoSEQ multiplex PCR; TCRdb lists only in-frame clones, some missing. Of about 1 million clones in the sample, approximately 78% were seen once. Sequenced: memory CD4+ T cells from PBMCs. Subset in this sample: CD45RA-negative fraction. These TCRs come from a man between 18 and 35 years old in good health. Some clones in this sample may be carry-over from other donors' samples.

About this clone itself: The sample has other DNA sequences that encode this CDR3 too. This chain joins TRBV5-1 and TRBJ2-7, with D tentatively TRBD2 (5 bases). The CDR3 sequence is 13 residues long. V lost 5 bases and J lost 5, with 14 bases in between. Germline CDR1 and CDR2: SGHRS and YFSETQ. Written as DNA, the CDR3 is TGCGCCAGCAGTGAAGGGAGTGGCAACGAGCAGTACTTC. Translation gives CASSEGSGNEQYF.

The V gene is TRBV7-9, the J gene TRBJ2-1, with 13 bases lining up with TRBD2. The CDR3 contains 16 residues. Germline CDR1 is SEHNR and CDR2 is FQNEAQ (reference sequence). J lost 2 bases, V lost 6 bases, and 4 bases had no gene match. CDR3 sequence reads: CASRKTSGRAYNEQFF. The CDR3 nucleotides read TGTGCCAGCAGAAAAACTAGCGGGAGGGCCTACAATGAGCAGTTCTTC.

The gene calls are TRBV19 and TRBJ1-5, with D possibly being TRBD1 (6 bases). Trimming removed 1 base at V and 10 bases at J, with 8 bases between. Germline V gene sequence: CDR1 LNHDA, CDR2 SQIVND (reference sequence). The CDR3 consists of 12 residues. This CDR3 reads CASSIVQGPQHF. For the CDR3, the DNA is TGTGCCAGTAGTATAGTACAGGGACCCCAGCATTTT. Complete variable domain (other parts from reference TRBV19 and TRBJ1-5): DGGITQSPKYLFRKEGQNVTLSCEQNLNHDAMYWYRQDPGQGLRLIYYSQIVNDFQKGDIAEGYSVSREKKESFPLTVTSAQKNPTAFYLCASSIVQGPQHFGDGTRLSIL.